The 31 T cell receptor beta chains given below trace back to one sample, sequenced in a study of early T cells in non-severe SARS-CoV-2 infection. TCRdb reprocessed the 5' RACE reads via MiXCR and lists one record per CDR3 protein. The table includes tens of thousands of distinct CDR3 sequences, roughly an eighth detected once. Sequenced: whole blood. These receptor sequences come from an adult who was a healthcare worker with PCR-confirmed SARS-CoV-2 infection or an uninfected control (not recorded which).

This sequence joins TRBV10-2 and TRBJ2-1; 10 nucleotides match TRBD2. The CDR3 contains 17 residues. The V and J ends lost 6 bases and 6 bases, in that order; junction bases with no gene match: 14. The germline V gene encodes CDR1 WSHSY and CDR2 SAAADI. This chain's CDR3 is CASSTLSAGGPGNEQFF. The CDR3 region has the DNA TGCGCCAGCAGCACCCTCTCAGCGGGAGGGCCTGGCAATGAGCAGTTCTTC.

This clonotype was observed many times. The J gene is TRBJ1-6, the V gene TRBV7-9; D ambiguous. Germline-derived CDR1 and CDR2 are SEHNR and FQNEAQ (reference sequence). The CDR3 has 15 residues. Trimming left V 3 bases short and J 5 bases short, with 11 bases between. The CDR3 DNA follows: TGTGCCAGCAGCTTCCTAGGGCAGGATAATTCACCCCTCCACTTT. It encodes CASSFLGQDNSPLHF.

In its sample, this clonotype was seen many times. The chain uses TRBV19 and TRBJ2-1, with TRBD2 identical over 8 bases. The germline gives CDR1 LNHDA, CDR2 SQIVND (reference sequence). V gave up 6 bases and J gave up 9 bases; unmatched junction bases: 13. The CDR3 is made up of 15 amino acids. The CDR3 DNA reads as TGTGCCAGTAGCGGGAGGGCCGTAATTTTGAGTGAGCAGTTCTTC. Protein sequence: CASSGRAVILSEQFF.

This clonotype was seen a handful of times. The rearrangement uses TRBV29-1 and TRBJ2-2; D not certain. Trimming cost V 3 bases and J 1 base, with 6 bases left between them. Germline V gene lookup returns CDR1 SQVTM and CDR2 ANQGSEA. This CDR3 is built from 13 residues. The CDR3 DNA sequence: TGCAGCGTTGATAACGGGAACACCGGGGAGCTGTTTTTT. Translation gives CSVDNGNTGELFF.

This CDR3 reads CASSFSGVTEAFF. The CDR3 DNA sequence: TGTGCCAGCAGCTTCTCAGGGGTCACTGAAGCTTTCTTT. The chain employs TRBV5-5 and TRBJ1-1; possible D gene TRBD1, 6 bases. This CDR3 contains 13 residues. V gave up 2 bases and J gave up 4 bases, with 9 bases separating them. The V gene's germline CDR1 is SGHKS and CDR2 YYEKEE (reference sequence).

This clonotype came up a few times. CDR3 region: CASSGTSGVSYNEQFF. The CDR3 DNA is TGTGCCAGCAGCGGGACTAGCGGGGTGTCCTACAATGAGCAGTTCTTC. This chain uses TRBV7-9 with TRBJ2-1, with 13 bases aligning to TRBD2. Germline V lookup: CDR1 SEHNR, CDR2 FQNEAQ (reference sequence). J lost 1 base, V lost 5 bases, and 2 bases had no gene match. This CDR3 has 16 amino acids.

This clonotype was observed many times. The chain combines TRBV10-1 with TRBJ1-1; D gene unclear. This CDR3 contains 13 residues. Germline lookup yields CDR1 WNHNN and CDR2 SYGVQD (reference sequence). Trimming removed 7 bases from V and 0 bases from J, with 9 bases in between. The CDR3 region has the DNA TGCGCCAGCAAGTATAAGTTGAACACTGAAGCTTTCTTT. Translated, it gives CASKYKLNTEAFF.

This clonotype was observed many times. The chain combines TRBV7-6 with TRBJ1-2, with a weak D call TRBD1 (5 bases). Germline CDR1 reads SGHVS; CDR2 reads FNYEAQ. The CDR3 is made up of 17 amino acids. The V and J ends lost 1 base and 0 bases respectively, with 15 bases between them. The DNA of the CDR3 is TGTGCCAGCAGCTTAGGGGTCGGCAGGGCTACTAACTATGGCTACACCTTC. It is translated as CASSLGVGRATNYGYTF.

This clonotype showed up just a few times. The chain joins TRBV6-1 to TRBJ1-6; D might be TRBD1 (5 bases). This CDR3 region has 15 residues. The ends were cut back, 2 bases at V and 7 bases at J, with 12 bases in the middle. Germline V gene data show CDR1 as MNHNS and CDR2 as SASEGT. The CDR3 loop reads CASSEQRGENSPLHF. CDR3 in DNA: TGTGCCAGCAGTGAACAGAGGGGAGAGAATTCACCCCTCCACTTT.

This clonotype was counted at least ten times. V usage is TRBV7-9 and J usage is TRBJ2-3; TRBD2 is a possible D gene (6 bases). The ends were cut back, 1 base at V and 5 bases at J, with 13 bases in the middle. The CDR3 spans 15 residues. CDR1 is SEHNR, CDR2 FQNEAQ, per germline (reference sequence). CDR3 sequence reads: CASSLGGASGDTQYF. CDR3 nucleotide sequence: TGTGCCAGCAGCTTAGGCGGGGCCTCAGGAGATACGCAGTATTTT.

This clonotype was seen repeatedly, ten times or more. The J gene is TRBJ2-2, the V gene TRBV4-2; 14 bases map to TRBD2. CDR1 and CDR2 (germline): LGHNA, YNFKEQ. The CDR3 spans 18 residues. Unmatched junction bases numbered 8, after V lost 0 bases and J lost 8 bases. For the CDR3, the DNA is TGTGCCAGCAGCCAAGATCCTGGACTAGCGGGAGGCTGGGGGGAGCTGTTTTTT. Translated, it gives CASSQDPGLAGGWGELFF.

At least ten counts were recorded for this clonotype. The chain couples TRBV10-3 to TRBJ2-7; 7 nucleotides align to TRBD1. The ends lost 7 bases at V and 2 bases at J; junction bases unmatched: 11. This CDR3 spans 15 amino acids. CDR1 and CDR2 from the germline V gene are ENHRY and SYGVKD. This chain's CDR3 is CAITSGWGTAYEQYF. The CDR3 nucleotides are TGTGCCATCACCTCGGGGTGGGGGACAGCCTACGAGCAGTACTTC.

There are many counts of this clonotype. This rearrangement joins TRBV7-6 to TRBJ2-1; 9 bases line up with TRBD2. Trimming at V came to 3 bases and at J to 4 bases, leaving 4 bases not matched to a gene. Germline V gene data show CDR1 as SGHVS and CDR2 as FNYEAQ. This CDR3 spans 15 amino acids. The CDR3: CASSFTSGPYNEQFF. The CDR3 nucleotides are TGTGCCAGCAGCTTCACTAGCGGGCCTTACAATGAGCAGTTCTTC. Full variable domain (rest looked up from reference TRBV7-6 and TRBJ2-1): GAGVSQSPRYKVTKRGQDVALRCDPISGHVSLYWYRQALGQGPEFLTYFNYEAQQDKSGLPNDRFSAERPEGSISTLTIQRTEQRDSAMYRCASSFTSGPYNEQFFGPGTRLTVL.

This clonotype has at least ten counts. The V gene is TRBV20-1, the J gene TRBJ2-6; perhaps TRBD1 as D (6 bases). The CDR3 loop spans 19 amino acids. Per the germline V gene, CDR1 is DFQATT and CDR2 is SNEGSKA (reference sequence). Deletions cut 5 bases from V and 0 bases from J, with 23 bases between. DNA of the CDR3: TGCAGTGCTTTACGGGACACCTTAGGATCCGACTCTGGGGCCAACGTCCTGACTTTC. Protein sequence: CSALRDTLGSDSGANVLTF.

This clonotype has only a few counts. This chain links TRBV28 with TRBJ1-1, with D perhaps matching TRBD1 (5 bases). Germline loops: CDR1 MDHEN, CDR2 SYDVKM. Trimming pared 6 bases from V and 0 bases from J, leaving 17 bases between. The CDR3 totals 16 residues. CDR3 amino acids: CASSRGDGSMNTEAFF. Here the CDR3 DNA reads TGTGCCAGCAGCCGTGGGGACGGCTCTATGAACACTGAAGCTTTCTTT.

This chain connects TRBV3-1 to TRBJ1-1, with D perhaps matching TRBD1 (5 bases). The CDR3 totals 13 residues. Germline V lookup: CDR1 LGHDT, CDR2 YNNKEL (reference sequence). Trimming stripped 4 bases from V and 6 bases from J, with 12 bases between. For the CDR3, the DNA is TGTGCCAGCAGCCCCCGCCGGGGGGCTGAAGCTTTCTTT. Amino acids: CASSPRRGAEAFF.

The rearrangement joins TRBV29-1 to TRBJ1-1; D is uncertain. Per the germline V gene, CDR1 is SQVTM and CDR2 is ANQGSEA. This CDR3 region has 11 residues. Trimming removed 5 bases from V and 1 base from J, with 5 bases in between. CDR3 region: CSVRRNTEAFF. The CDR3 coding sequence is TGCAGCGTTCGACGGAACACTGAAGCTTTCTTT.

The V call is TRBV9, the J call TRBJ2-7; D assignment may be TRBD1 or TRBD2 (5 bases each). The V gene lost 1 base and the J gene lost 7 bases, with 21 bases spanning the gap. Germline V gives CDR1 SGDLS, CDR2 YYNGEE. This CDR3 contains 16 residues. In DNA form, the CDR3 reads TGTGCCAGCAGCGTACGGGACCAGGACGGTGGGGAAGAGCAGTACTTC. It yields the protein CASSVRDQDGGEEQYF.

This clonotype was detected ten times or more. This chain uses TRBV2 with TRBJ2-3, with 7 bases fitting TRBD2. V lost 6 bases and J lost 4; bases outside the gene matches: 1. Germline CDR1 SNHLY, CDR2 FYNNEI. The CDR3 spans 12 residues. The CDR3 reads CASRGRADTQYF. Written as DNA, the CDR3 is TGTGCCAGCAGAGGGAGGGCAGATACGCAGTATTTT.

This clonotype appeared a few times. DNA for the CDR3: TGTGCCAGCAGGAGTGGTCGGGAGACCCAGTACTTC. Protein: CASRSGRETQYF. The rearrangement joins TRBV6-1 to TRBJ2-5; D is unclear. The CDR3 covers 12 residues. Trimming pared 6 bases from V and 5 bases from J, leaving 10 bases between. Germline CDR1 and CDR2: MNHNS and SASEGT.

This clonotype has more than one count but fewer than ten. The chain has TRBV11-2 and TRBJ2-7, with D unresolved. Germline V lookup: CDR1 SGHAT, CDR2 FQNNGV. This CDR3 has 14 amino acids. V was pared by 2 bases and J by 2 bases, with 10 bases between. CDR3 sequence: CASSLMSAPYEQYF. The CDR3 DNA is TGTGCCAGCAGCTTAATGAGCGCGCCCTACGAGCAGTACTTC.

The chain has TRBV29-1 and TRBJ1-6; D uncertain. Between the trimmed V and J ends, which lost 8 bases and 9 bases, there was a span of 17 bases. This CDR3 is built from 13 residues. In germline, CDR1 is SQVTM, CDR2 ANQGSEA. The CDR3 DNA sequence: TGCAGCATGCGGGAGCGAGCCGGTTCACCCCTCCACTTT. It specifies CSMRERAGSPLHF.

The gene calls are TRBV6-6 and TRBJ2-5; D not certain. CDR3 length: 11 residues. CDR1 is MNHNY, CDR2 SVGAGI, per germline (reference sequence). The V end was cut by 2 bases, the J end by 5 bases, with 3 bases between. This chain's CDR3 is CASSYAETQYF. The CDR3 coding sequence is TGTGCCAGCAGTTACGCCGAGACCCAGTACTTC.

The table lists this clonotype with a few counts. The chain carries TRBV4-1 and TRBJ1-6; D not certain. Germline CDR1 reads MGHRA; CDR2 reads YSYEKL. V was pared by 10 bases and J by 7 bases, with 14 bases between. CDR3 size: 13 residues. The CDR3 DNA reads TGCGCCACCCGGACGGCGTTCAATTCACCCCTCCACTTT. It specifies CATRTAFNSPLHF.

This CDR3 reads CASSPYGGQETQYF. The CDR3 DNA reads TGCGCCAGCAGCCCATACGGGGGGCAAGAGACCCAGTACTTC. The V gene is TRBV5-1, the J gene TRBJ2-5, with 7 positions matching TRBD2. The CDR3 is 14 residues long. The germline V gene has CDR1 SGHRS and CDR2 YFSETQ. V dropped 4 bases and J dropped 2; count of bases not matched to a gene: 5.

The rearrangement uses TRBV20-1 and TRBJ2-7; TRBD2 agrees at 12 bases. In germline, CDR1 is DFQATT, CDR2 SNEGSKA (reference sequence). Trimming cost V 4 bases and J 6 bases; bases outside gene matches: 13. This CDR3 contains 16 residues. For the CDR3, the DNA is TGCAGTGCTACCACTAATCTAGCGGGAGGGCTAGGCGAGCAGTACTTC. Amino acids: CSATTNLAGGLGEQYF.

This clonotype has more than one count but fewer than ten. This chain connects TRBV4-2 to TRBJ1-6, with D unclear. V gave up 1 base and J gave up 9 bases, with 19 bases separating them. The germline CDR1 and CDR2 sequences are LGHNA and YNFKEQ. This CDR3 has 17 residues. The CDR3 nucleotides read TGTGCCAGCAGCCAAGGAAGGGCGAATGATGAGGGTTCACCCCTCCACTTT. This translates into CASSQGRANDEGSPLHF.

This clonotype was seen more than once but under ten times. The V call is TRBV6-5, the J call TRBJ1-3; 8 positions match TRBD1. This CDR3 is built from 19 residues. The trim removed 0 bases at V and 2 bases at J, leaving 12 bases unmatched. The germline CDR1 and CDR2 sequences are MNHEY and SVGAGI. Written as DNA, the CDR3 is TGTGCCAGCAGTTACTCGCAGGGGGCAATAGTGGCTGCTGGAAACACCATATATTTT. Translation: CASSYSQGAIVAAGNTIYF.

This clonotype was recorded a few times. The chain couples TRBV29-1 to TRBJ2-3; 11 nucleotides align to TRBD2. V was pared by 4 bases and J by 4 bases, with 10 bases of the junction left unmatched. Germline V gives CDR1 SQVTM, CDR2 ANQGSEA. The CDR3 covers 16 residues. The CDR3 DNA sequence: TGCAGCGTTGGGAATGCCGGGACTAGCGGCTCAGATACGCAGTATTTT. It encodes CSVGNAGTSGSDTQYF.

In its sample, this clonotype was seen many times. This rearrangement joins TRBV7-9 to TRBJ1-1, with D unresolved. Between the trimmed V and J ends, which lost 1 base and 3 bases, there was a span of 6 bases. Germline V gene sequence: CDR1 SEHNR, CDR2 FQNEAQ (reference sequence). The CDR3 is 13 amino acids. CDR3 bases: TGTGCCAGCAGCTTAGTTGCGGACACTGAAGCTTTCTTT. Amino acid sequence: CASSLVADTEAFF.

The CDR3 spells CASSLGGGSIYEQYF. DNA for the CDR3: TGCGCCAGCAGCTTGGGAGGCGGGAGTATCTACGAGCAGTACTTC. The chain has TRBV5-1 and TRBJ2-7, with 7 bases lining up with TRBD2. Germline values: CDR1 SGHRS, CDR2 YFSETQ. J was trimmed by 3 bases and V by 0 bases; bases with no gene match: 6. This CDR3 contains 15 residues.